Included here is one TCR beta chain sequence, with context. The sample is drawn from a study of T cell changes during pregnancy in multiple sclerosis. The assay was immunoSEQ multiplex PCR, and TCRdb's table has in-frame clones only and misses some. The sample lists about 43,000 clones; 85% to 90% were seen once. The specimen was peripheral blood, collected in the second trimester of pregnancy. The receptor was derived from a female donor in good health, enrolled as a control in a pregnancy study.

The CDR3 DNA sequence: TGTGCCAGCACCCCCCCGGGACAGGGAAAAGATACGCAGTATTTT. Its protein is CASTPPGQGKDTQYF. The rearrangement joins TRBV7-9 to TRBJ2-3; TRBD1 agrees at 9 bases. Germline CDR1 SEHNR, CDR2 FQNEAQ (reference sequence). This CDR3 is built from 15 residues. The V gene end was trimmed by 7 bases and the J gene end by 5 bases; junction bases not matched to a gene: 10.